This TCR beta chain derives from a study of T cell changes during pregnancy in multiple sclerosis. Germline values: CDR1 SQVTM, CDR2 ANQGSEA. Deletions cut 5 bases from V and 2 bases from J, with 13 bases between. The CDR3 covers 13 residues. Libraries were prepared by immunoSEQ multiplex PCR; TCRdb keeps only in-frame clonotypes and omits some of them. Of about 51,000 clones listed, roughly 94% are singletons. This specimen consisted of CD4+ T cells from peripheral blood mononuclear cells, obtained in the second trimester of pregnancy. This TCR was sampled from a female donor with multiple sclerosis, enrolled in a pregnancy study. The chain couples TRBV29-1 to TRBJ2-7; D might be TRBD2 (6 bases). CDR3 in amino acids: CSVSAGPTYEQYF. DNA of the CDR3: TGCAGCGTTTCAGCGGGCCCCACCTACGAGCAGTACTTC.